This T cell receptor beta chain comes out of a study of shared clonotypes between healthy human individuals. Clones were read by immunoSEQ multiplex PCR, and TCRdb kept only the in-frame ones, dropping some. The repertoire consists of about 2.4 million clones, with more than 85% occurring once and the leading ten covering around 0.4%. The V gene end was trimmed by 5 bases and the J gene end by 5 bases; junction bases not matched to a gene: 12. The germline CDR1 and CDR2 sequences are SGHVS and FNYEAQ. The CDR3 has 15 residues. Sequences were obtained from naive CD4+ T cells from PBMCs. Subset here: CD45RA+ positively selected. The chain recombines TRBV7-6 with TRBJ2-7; 7 bases are a match to TRBD1. The receptor was derived from a man between 18 and 29 years old in good health. Some clones in this sample may be carry-over from other donors' samples. CDR3 bases: TGTGCCAGCAGCGCCGGCCAGGACAGGATACACGAGCAGTACTTC. Amino acid sequence: CASSAGQDRIHEQYF.